A selection of T cell receptor beta chains follows, all from one sample in a study of early T cells in non-severe SARS-CoV-2 infection. TCRdb recomputed calls from the 5' RACE reads with MiXCR, one row per CDR3 protein. The sample carries approximately 64,000 distinct CDR3 sequences, 18% recorded once. The sequencing here drew on whole blood, taken at baseline. Receptors originate from an adult who was a healthcare worker with PCR-confirmed SARS-CoV-2 infection or an uninfected control (not recorded which). Each CDR3 is given with its conserved first and last residue. Each record gives: V gene, D gene, J gene, clone size, CDR3 DNA, CDR3 protein. A D gene is named only where the DNA matches it firmly. Clone size, where shown, is once, few, many, or a class for clones that have expanded.

v_gene: TRBV20-1
d_gene: .
j_gene: TRBJ1-3
abundance: .
CDR3nt: TGCAGTGCCGAGGGGCTGGAGGTCTCTGGAAACACCATATATTTT
CDR3aa: CSAEGLEVSGNTIYF

v_gene: TRBV28
d_gene: .
j_gene: TRBJ2-5
abundance: .
CDR3nt: TGTGCCAGCATCCCCCAGGGGCGGGAAGAGACCCAGTACTTC
CDR3aa: CASIPQGREETQYF

v_gene: TRBV12-3/TRBV12-4
d_gene: .
j_gene: TRBJ2-3
abundance: many
CDR3nt: TGTGCCAGCAGTGCGACCGGACGGCACAGCAGTGGTACGCAGTATTTT
CDR3aa: CASSATGRHSSGTQYF

v_gene: TRBV5-1
d_gene: .
j_gene: TRBJ2-6
abundance: many
CDR3nt: TGCGCCAGCAGCTTGCCGGGGCTTGGGGCCAACGTCCTGACTTTC
CDR3aa: CASSLPGLGANVLTF

v_gene: TRBV7-2
d_gene: .
j_gene: TRBJ1-5
abundance: many
CDR3nt: TGTGCCAGCAGCATCCGGGGTGATCAGCCCCAGCATTTT
CDR3aa: CASSIRGDQPQHF

v_gene: TRBV11-2
d_gene: TRBD2
j_gene: TRBJ2-3
abundance: once
CDR3nt: TGTGCCAGCAGCTATTCATTTGGGCTAGCGGGGGCAGATACGCAGTATTTT
CDR3aa: CASSYSFGLAGADTQYF

v_gene: TRBV5-5
d_gene: .
j_gene: TRBJ1-2
abundance: once
CDR3nt: TGTGCCAGCAGCCAAGGTCAGATAAACTATGGCTACACCTTC
CDR3aa: CASSQGQINYGYTF

v_gene: TRBV20-1
d_gene: .
j_gene: TRBJ2-7
abundance: few
CDR3nt: TGCAGTGCTAGAGTCGACACCTCCTACGAGCAGTACTTC
CDR3aa: CSARVDTSYEQYF

v_gene: TRBV20-1
d_gene: .
j_gene: TRBJ1-6
abundance: many
CDR3nt: TGCAGTGCTACCGACCCACAGGGTAGCTCCTATAATTCACCCCTCCACTTT
CDR3aa: CSATDPQGSSYNSPLHF

v_gene: TRBV6-2/TRBV6-3
d_gene: .
j_gene: TRBJ1-1
abundance: many
CDR3nt: TGTGCCAGCAACGACTCGGGCTTCACTGAAGCTTTCTTT
CDR3aa: CASNDSGFTEAFF

v_gene: TRBV7-6
d_gene: TRBD1
j_gene: TRBJ2-2
abundance: .
CDR3nt: TGTGCCAGCAGCCGGACAGGGTCGGGCGGGGAGCTGTTTTTT
CDR3aa: CASSRTGSGGELFF

v_gene: TRBV6-6
d_gene: .
j_gene: TRBJ1-1
abundance: few
CDR3nt: TGTGCCAGCAGCCCCGGGAGGCCAGAAGCTTTCTTT
CDR3aa: CASSPGRPEAFF

v_gene: TRBV11-2
d_gene: .
j_gene: TRBJ1-2
abundance: .
CDR3nt: TGTGCCAGCAGCTTAATGGGTTCAGAAGGCTACACCTTC
CDR3aa: CASSLMGSEGYTF

v_gene: TRBV7-6
d_gene: TRBD1
j_gene: TRBJ2-7
abundance: .
CDR3nt: TGTGCCAGCAGCTCACAGACAGGGGGCGGCGAGCAGTACTTC
CDR3aa: CASSSQTGGGEQYF

v_gene: TRBV7-9
d_gene: .
j_gene: TRBJ1-1
abundance: many
CDR3nt: TGTGCCAGCAGCCACAAAGGACAGATAGAAGCTTTCTTT
CDR3aa: CASSHKGQIEAFF

v_gene: TRBV7-2
d_gene: .
j_gene: TRBJ1-1
abundance: few
CDR3nt: TGTGCCAGCGGCAGGTTAAAGGGCACTGAAGTTTTCTTT
CDR3aa: CASGRLKGTEVFF

v_gene: TRBV28
d_gene: TRBD1
j_gene: TRBJ2-7
abundance: .
CDR3nt: TGTGCCAGCAGTTTCCGGACAGGCATCTCCTACGAGCAGTACTTC
CDR3aa: CASSFRTGISYEQYF

v_gene: TRBV11-2
d_gene: .
j_gene: TRBJ2-7
abundance: many
CDR3nt: TGTGCCAGCAGCCCCGCCAAGAAAACCTACGAGCAGTACTTC
CDR3aa: CASSPAKKTYEQYF

v_gene: TRBV4-2
d_gene: .
j_gene: TRBJ2-7
abundance: few
CDR3nt: TGTGCCAGCAGCCAAGATCTGGCGGGGTCAAGTGCGGAGCAGTACTTC
CDR3aa: CASSQDLAGSSAEQYF

v_gene: TRBV15
d_gene: .
j_gene: TRBJ2-1
abundance: .
CDR3nt: TGTGCCACCAGGTCAGGATTTGGCTACGAGCAGTTCTTC
CDR3aa: CATRSGFGYEQFF

v_gene: TRBV19
d_gene: .
j_gene: TRBJ2-1
abundance: .
CDR3nt: TGTGCCAGTAGTATAGAGGGAGTTAGCTCCTACAATGAGCAGTTCTTC
CDR3aa: CASSIEGVSSYNEQFF

v_gene: TRBV30
d_gene: .
j_gene: TRBJ2-1
abundance: .
CDR3nt: TGTGCCTGGAGTATGAGCTCCTACAATGAGCAGTTCTTC
CDR3aa: CAWSMSSYNEQFF

v_gene: TRBV10-3
d_gene: .
j_gene: TRBJ1-1
abundance: .
CDR3nt: TGTGCCATCAGTGAATTATCGGGCGCCGGCACTGAAGCTTTCTTT
CDR3aa: CAISELSGAGTEAFF

v_gene: TRBV11-2
d_gene: .
j_gene: TRBJ2-7
abundance: many
CDR3nt: TGTGCCAGCAGCTTAGGACTGCTCTCCTACGAGCAGTACTTC
CDR3aa: CASSLGLLSYEQYF

v_gene: TRBV10-3
d_gene: .
j_gene: TRBJ2-7
abundance: .
CDR3nt: TGTGCCATCAGTGAAATCAGCTCCTACGAGCAGTACTTC
CDR3aa: CAISEISSYEQYF

v_gene: TRBV12-3/TRBV12-4
d_gene: .
j_gene: TRBJ2-1
abundance: few
CDR3nt: TGTGCCAGCAGTTTAGGGTGGAATGAGCAGTTCTTC
CDR3aa: CASSLGWNEQFF

v_gene: TRBV7-2
d_gene: .
j_gene: TRBJ2-5
abundance: .
CDR3nt: TGTGCCAGCAGCTTGGGCGGGGACGGCGGAGAGACCCAGTACTTC
CDR3aa: CASSLGGDGGETQYF

v_gene: TRBV5-1
d_gene: .
j_gene: TRBJ1-6
abundance: .
CDR3nt: TGCGCCAGCAGCACGACAGCAAATTCACCCCTCCACTTT
CDR3aa: CASSTTANSPLHF

v_gene: TRBV6-2/TRBV6-3
d_gene: TRBD1
j_gene: TRBJ2-7
abundance: .
CDR3nt: TGTGCCAGCAGGAGGGGGACAGGGTCCTACGAGCAGTACTTC
CDR3aa: CASRRGTGSYEQYF

v_gene: TRBV18
d_gene: .
j_gene: TRBJ2-7
abundance: .
CDR3nt: TGTGCCAGCTCACCCCTCAACGAGGGGCCCGAGCAGTACTTC
CDR3aa: CASSPLNEGPEQYF

v_gene: TRBV25-1
d_gene: TRBD2
j_gene: TRBJ2-5
abundance: .
CDR3nt: TGTGCCAGCAACGGCGGGGGTGTTGTAGAGACCCAGTACTTC
CDR3aa: CASNGGGVVETQYF

v_gene: TRBV28
d_gene: TRBD1
j_gene: TRBJ2-7
abundance: few
CDR3nt: TGTGCCAGCAGCCGGACAGGGGTCGAGCAGTACTTC
CDR3aa: CASSRTGVEQYF

v_gene: TRBV29-1
d_gene: TRBD2
j_gene: TRBJ2-5
abundance: few
CDR3nt: TGCAGCGCGCGGGAGGGAGAGACCCAGTACTTC
CDR3aa: CSAREGETQYF

v_gene: TRBV10-3
d_gene: TRBD1
j_gene: TRBJ2-7
abundance: .
CDR3nt: TGTGCCATCAGTTCCCCCGGGACAGGGATGGACGAGCAGTACTTC
CDR3aa: CAISSPGTGMDEQYF

v_gene: TRBV6-6
d_gene: .
j_gene: TRBJ1-5
abundance: .
CDR3nt: TGTGCCAGCAGCACCTACAGGGAAGGAGGTCAGCCCCAGCATTTT
CDR3aa: CASSTYREGGQPQHF

v_gene: TRBV7-2
d_gene: .
j_gene: TRBJ1-4
abundance: few
CDR3nt: TGTGCCAGCAGCCCATCACCTGTCACTAATGAAAAACTGTTTTTT
CDR3aa: CASSPSPVTNEKLFF

v_gene: TRBV12-3/TRBV12-4
d_gene: .
j_gene: TRBJ2-7
abundance: few
CDR3nt: TGTGCCAGCAGTTGGGCCTTGGGGCAGTTTACCTACGAGCAGTACTTC
CDR3aa: CASSWALGQFTYEQYF

v_gene: TRBV7-2
d_gene: TRBD1
j_gene: TRBJ1-3
abundance: few
CDR3nt: TGTGCCAGCAGCTCATGGGACAGTGGAAACACCATATATTTT
CDR3aa: CASSSWDSGNTIYF

v_gene: TRBV30
d_gene: .
j_gene: TRBJ1-1
abundance: .
CDR3nt: TGTGCCTGGAGCCTAGGGGGGGTGAACACTGAAGCTTTCTTT
CDR3aa: CAWSLGGVNTEAFF

v_gene: TRBV7-9
d_gene: TRBD1
j_gene: TRBJ1-1
abundance: few
CDR3nt: TGTGCCAGCTCAGGGGGCGCTTTGTTAGCTTTCTTT
CDR3aa: CASSGGALLAFF

v_gene: TRBV6-1
d_gene: .
j_gene: TRBJ1-6
abundance: .
CDR3nt: TGTGCCAGCTGTGATATACAGAATAATTCACCCCTCCACTTT
CDR3aa: CASCDIQNNSPLHF

v_gene: TRBV11-2
d_gene: .
j_gene: TRBJ2-5
abundance: .
CDR3nt: TGTGCCAGCAGCCCCTCCCCAGGGCAAGAGACCCAGTACTTC
CDR3aa: CASSPSPGQETQYF

v_gene: TRBV2
d_gene: .
j_gene: TRBJ2-3
abundance: .
CDR3nt: TGTGCCAGCAGTGATAGGGCACGCACAGATACGCAGTATTTT
CDR3aa: CASSDRARTDTQYF